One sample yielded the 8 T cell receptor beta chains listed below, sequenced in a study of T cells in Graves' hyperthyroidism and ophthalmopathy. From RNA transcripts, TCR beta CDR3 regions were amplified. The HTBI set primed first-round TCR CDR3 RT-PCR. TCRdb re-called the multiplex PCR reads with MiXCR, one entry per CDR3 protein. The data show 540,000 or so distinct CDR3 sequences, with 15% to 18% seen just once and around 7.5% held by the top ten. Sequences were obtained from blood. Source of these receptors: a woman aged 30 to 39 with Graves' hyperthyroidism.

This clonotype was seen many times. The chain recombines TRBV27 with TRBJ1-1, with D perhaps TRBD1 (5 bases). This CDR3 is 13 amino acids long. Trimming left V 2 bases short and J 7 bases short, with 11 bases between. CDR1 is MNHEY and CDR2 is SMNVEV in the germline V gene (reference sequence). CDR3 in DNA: TGTGCCAGCAGTTTAGTGTCCGGGGGTGAAGCTTTCTTT. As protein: CASSLVSGGEAFF.

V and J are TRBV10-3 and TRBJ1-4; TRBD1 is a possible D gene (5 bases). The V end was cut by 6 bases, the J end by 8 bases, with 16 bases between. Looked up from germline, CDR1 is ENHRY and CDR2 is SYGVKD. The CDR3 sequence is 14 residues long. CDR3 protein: CAISPSEGSEKLFF. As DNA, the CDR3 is TGTGCCATCAGCCCCAGTGAGGGGAGCGAAAAACTGTTTTTT.

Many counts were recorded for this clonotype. The CDR3 region has the DNA TGTGCCAGCAGCCCCGGACTAGCGGAGAGCTCCTACAATGAGCAGTTCTTC. It specifies CASSPGLAESSYNEQFF. This sequence joins TRBV3-1 and TRBJ2-1; the match to TRBD2 covers 10 bases. V lost 4 bases, J lost 0 bases, and 6 bases stayed unmatched. Germline V lookup: CDR1 LGHDT, CDR2 YNNKEL (reference sequence). The CDR3 is 17 residues long.

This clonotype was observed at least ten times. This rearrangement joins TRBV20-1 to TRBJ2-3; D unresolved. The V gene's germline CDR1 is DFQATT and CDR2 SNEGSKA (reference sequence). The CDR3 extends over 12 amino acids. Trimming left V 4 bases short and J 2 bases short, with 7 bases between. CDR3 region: CSATVDTDTQYF. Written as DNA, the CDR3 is TGCAGTGCTACGGTGGACACAGATACGCAGTATTTT.

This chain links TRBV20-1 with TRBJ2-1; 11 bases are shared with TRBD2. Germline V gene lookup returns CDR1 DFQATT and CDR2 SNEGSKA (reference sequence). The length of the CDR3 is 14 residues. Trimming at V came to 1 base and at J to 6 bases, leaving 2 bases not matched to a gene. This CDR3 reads CSARGGTSGNEQFF. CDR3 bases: TGCAGTGCTAGAGGGGGGACTAGCGGCAATGAGCAGTTCTTC.

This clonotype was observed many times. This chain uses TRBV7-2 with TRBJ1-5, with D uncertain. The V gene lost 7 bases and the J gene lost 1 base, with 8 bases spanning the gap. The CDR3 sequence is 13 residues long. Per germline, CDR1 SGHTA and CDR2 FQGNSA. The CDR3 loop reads CASTRGSNQPQHF. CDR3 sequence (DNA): TGTGCCAGCACCCGGGGAAGCAATCAGCCCCAGCATTTT.

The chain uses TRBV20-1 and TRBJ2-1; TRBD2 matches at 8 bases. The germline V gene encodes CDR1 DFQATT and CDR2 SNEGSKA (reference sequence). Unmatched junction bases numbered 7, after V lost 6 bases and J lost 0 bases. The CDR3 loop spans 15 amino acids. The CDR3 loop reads CSASSGASSYNEQFF. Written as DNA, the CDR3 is TGCAGTGCCAGTAGCGGGGCCAGCTCCTACAATGAGCAGTTCTTC.

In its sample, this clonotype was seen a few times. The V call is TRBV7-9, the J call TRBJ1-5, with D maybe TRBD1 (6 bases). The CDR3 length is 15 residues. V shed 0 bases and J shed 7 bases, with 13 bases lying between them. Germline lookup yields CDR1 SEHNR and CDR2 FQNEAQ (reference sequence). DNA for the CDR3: TGTGCCAGCAGCTTAGCCGTAGGGGGGGAGCAGCCCCAGCATTTT. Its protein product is CASSLAVGGEQPQHF. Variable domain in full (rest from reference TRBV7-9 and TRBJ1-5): DTGVSQNPRHKITKRGQNVTFRCDPISEHNRLYWYRQTLGQGPEFLTYFQNEAQLEKSRLLSDRFSAERPKGSFSTLEIQRTEQGDSAMYLCASSLAVGGEQPQHFGDGTRLSIL.